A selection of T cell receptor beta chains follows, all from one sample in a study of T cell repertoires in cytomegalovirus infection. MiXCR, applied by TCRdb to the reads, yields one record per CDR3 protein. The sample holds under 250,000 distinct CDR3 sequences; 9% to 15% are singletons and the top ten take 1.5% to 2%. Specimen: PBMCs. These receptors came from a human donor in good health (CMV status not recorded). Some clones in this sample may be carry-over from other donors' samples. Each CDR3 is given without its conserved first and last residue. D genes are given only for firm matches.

ASSIGTGANQPQH	TRBV19	TRBJ1-5	TRBD1
ASSEDAKVLNSPLH	TRBV2	TRBJ1-6	NA
ASSQEGGAGANVLT	TRBV4-2	TRBJ2-6	TRBD2
ASSELSGSNYGYT	TRBV2	TRBJ1-2	NA
ASSLADLYSNQPQH	TRBV12-3/TRBV12-4	TRBJ1-5	NA
ASSQDLERRGGTDTQY	TRBV4-1	TRBJ2-3	NA
ASSSGTESDTQY	TRBV19	TRBJ2-3	TRBD1
ATSDFTGANNSYNEQF	TRBV24-1	TRBJ2-1	TRBD1
ASSLGQGSDTQY	TRBV7-3	TRBJ2-3	TRBD1
ASSGGNRETQY	TRBV7-9	TRBJ2-5	NA
ASRPPGEAYGYT	TRBV28	TRBJ1-2	NA
ASSSVRDYGYT	TRBV27	TRBJ1-2	NA
ASSLEGRADGYT	TRBV7-9	TRBJ1-2	NA
ASSEMAVETQY	TRBV6-1	TRBJ2-5	NA
ASRYPLSLSSYNEQF	TRBV7-9	TRBJ2-1	NA
ASARGVDGNQPQH	TRBV5-1	TRBJ1-5	NA
SVEGLAGESYNEQF	TRBV29-1	TRBJ2-1	TRBD2
ASRDSNNQPQH	TRBV2	TRBJ1-5	NA
ASSYGTTNEKLF	TRBV6-5	TRBJ1-4	NA